These 14 T cell receptor beta chains share one sample of origin, sequenced in a study of blood T cells in healthy people across ages. Combining a sample-barcoded 5' primer with a J-beta primer mix, a second PCR ran for 7 to 11 cycles. TCRdb redid the calling of the 5' RACE reads with MiXCR, one entry per CDR3 protein. The table has about 640,000 distinct CDR3 sequences, approximately 50% seen once. The sequencing sample was made of blood. Receptors originate from a man aged 60 to 69 in good health.

This clonotype was observed once. The CDR3 loop reads CASRHGAGYGETQYF. CDR3 sequence (DNA): TGTGCCAGCAGACACGGCGCAGGGTATGGAGAGACCCAGTACTTC. The chain employs TRBV11-2 and TRBJ2-5, with a tentative D call TRBD1 (5 bases). Trimming stripped 6 bases from V and 4 bases from J, with 18 bases between. Germline CDR1 and CDR2: SGHAT and FQNNGV. This CDR3 contains 15 residues.

The sample holds a few counts of this clonotype. The chain employs TRBV4-2 and TRBJ2-3; 11 nucleotides line up with TRBD2. CDR1 and CDR2 (germline): LGHNA, YNFKEQ. The CDR3 contains 15 residues. V lost 0 bases and J lost 9; bases outside the gene matches: 5. CDR3 sequence reads: CASSQDLRTSGTQYF. CDR3 in DNA: TGTGCCAGCAGCCAAGATCTGCGGACTAGCGGGACGCAGTATTTT.

The chain combines TRBV12-3 or TRBV12-4 with TRBJ2-5, with 13 bases matching TRBD2. Germline trimming cut 5 bases from V and 4 bases from J; bases unmatched to any gene: 7. The CDR3 is 16 residues long. The CDR3 loop is CASSRTSGGAGETQYF. The CDR3 DNA sequence: TGTGCCAGCAGTAGAACTAGCGGGGGGGCTGGAGAGACCCAGTACTTC.

The table lists this clonotype with a few counts. This chain links TRBV20-1 with TRBJ2-1, with 8 bases that match TRBD2. V gave up 6 bases and J gave up 8 bases; unmatched junction bases: 12. This CDR3 is 14 amino acids long. The germline V gene has CDR1 DFQATT and CDR2 SNEGSKA (reference sequence). The CDR3 here is CSAHLFGGADEQFF. Here the CDR3 DNA reads TGCAGTGCCCATCTCTTCGGGGGGGCGGATGAGCAGTTCTTC.

This rearrangement joins TRBV7-9 to TRBJ1-6; 9 bases match TRBD1. Germline-derived CDR1 and CDR2 are SEHNR and FQNEAQ (reference sequence). V was pared by 6 bases and J by 7 bases, with 4 bases of the junction left unmatched. There are 14 residues in the CDR3. The CDR3 DNA reads TGTGCCAGCAGACGGACAGGGGCCAATTCACCCCTCCACTTT. Amino acid sequence: CASRRTGANSPLHF.

The chain employs TRBV20-1 and TRBJ2-7, with a possible D match to TRBD1 (6 bases). Germline V CDR1 and CDR2: DFQATT, SNEGSKA (reference sequence). V dropped 3 bases and J dropped 0 bases, with 15 bases sitting between them. The CDR3 extends over 15 amino acids. The CDR3 sequence is CSASGAEGDSYEQYF. CDR3 in DNA: TGCAGTGCTAGCGGAGCCGAGGGGGACTCCTACGAGCAGTACTTC.

At least ten counts were recorded for this clonotype. V gene TRBV7-2 combines with J gene TRBJ2-3; no clear D gene. This CDR3 is 15 amino acids long. With 1 base removed from V and 8 bases from J, the gap between germline ends came to 16 bases. The V gene's germline CDR1 is SGHTA and CDR2 FQGNSA. The CDR3 loop is CASSLVSRSAGTQYF. The CDR3 nucleotides are TGTGCCAGCAGCTTAGTATCCAGGTCTGCTGGTACGCAGTATTTT.

This clonotype showed up just once. The rearrangement uses TRBV5-1 and TRBJ2-7; D possibly corresponds to TRBD1 (5 bases). The V and J ends lost 5 bases and 5 bases respectively, with 17 bases between them. Germline V gene lookup returns CDR1 SGHRS and CDR2 YFSETQ. This CDR3 is 14 amino acids long. The CDR3 nucleotides are TGCGCCAGCAGTATGGCAGGGATCGTCCACGAGCAGTACTTC. Its translation: CASSMAGIVHEQYF.

The rearrangement links TRBV20-1 to TRBJ1-4, with D possibly being TRBD1 (6 bases). From germline, CDR1 is DFQATT and CDR2 SNEGSKA (reference sequence). The CDR3 has 15 amino acids. The V end lost 2 bases, the J end lost 2 bases, and 12 bases lay between the germline ends. The CDR3 loop is CSARPTGTTNEKLFF. The CDR3 nucleotides are TGCAGTGCTAGACCTACAGGGACCACTAATGAAAAACTGTTTTTT.

With regard to this clonotype: This may stem from a read error, because a much larger clone lies one nucleotide away. V gene TRBV7-2 combines with J gene TRBJ2-7, with 7 bases aligning to TRBD1. Germline lookup yields CDR1 SGHTA and CDR2 FQGNSA. This CDR3 is built from 14 residues. The CDR3 nucleotides read TGTGCCGGCAGCTTAGACAGGGAACGGTACGAGCAGTACTTC. Amino acid sequence: CAGSLDRERYEQYF.

The chain couples TRBV20-1 to TRBJ2-1; perhaps D is TRBD1 or TRBD2 (5 bases each). Germline CDR1 is DFQATT and CDR2 is SNEGSKA (reference sequence). This CDR3 is built from 14 residues. This CDR3 reads CGIPGPRVGNEQFF. The CDR3 DNA reads TGCGGGATACCGGGACCGCGGGTGGGGAATGAGCAGTTCTTC.

The rearrangement uses TRBV12-3 or TRBV12-4 and TRBJ1-1; D is unresolved. The germline V and J ends were trimmed by 2 bases and 7 bases, with 11 bases remaining between them. The CDR3 is 13 residues long. CDR3 in amino acids: CASSLRSGGEAFF. The DNA of the CDR3 is TGTGCCAGCAGTTTAAGATCCGGTGGTGAAGCTTTCTTT.

This chain joins TRBV27 and TRBJ2-1, with 11 nucleotides matching TRBD2. The CDR3 spans 16 residues. V lost 2 bases and J lost 6; bases outside the gene matches: 6. The V gene's germline CDR1 is MNHEY and CDR2 SMNVEV (reference sequence). This chain's CDR3 is CASSLVSSGGTNEQFF. DNA for the CDR3: TGTGCCAGCAGTTTAGTTTCTAGCGGGGGGACCAATGAGCAGTTCTTC.

The genes are TRBV5-1 and TRBJ2-5; TRBD2 might be the D (6 bases). Gene TRBJ2-7 matches the end of the DNA better, so the J call may be wrong. CDR3 length equals 15 residues. Germline loops: CDR1 SGHRS, CDR2 YFSETQ. The CDR3 region is CASSLAGGAINEQYF. CDR3 bases: TGCGCCAGCAGCTTGGCCGGGGGAGCCATCAACGAGCAGTACTTC.